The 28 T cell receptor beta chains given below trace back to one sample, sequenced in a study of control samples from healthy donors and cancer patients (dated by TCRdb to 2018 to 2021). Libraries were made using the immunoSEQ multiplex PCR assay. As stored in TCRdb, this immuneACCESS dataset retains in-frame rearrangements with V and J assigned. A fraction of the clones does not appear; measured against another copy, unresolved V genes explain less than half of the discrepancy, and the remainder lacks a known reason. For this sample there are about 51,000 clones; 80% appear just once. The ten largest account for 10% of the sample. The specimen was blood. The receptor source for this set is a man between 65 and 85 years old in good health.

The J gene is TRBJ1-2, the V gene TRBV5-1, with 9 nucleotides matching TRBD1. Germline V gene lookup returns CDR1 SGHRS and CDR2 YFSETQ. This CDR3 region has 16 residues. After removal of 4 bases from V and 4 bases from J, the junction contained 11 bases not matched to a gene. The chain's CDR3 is CASSPVPGQGAYGYTF. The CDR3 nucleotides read TGCGCCAGCAGCCCAGTCCCGGGACAGGGAGCCTATGGCTACACCTTC.

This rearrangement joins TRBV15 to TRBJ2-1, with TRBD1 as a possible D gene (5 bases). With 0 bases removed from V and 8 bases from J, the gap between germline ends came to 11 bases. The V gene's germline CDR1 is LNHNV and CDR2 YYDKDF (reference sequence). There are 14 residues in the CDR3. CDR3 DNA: TGTGCCACCAGCAGAGAAACAGGTCGATATGAGCAGTTCTTC. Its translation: CATSRETGRYEQFF.

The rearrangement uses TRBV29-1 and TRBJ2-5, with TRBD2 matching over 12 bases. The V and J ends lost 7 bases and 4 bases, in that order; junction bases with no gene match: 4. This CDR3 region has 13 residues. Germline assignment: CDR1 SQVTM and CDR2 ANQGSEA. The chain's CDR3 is CSATTSGGETQYF. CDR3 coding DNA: TGCAGCGCTACGACTAGCGGGGGAGAGACCCAGTACTTC.

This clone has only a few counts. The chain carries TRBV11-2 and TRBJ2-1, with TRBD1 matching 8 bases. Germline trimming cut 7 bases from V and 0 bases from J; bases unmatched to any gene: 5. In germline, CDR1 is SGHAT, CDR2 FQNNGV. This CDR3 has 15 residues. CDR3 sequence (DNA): TGTGCCAGCACCACCGGGACAGGCTCCTACAATGAGCAGTTCTTC. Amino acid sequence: CASTTGTGSYNEQFF.

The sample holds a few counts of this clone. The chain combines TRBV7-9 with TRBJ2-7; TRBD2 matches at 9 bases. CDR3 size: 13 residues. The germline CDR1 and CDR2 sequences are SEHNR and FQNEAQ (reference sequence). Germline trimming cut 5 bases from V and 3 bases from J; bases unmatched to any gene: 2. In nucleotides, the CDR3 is TGTGCCAGCAGCCTTAGCGGGAGCTACGAGCAGTACTTC. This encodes CASSLSGSYEQYF.

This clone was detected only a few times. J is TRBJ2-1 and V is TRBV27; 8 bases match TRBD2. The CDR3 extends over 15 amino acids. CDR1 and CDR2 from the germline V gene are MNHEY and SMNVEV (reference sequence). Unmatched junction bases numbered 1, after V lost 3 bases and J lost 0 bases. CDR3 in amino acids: CASSLSGSSYNEQFF. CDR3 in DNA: TGTGCCAGCAGTTTGAGCGGGAGCTCCTACAATGAGCAGTTCTTC.

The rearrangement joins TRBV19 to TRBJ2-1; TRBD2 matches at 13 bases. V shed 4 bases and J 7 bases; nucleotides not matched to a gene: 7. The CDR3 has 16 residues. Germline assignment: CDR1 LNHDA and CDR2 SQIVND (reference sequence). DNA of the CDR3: TGTGCCAGTAGTAACCGACTAGCGGGAGGAGGGAATGAGCAGTTCTTC. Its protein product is CASSNRLAGGGNEQFF.

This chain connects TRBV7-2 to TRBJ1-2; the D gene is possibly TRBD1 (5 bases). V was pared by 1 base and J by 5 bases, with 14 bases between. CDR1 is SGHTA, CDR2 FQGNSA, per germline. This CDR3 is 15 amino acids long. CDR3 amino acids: CASSLGGGARYGYTF. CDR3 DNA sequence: TGTGCCAGCAGCTTAGGTGGTGGGGCGCGGTATGGCTACACCTTC.

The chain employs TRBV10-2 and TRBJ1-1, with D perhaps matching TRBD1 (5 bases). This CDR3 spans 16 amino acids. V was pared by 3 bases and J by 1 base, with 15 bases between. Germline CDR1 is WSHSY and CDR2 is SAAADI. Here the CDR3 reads CASSELGGDENTEAFF. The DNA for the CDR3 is TGCGCCAGCAGTGAACTTGGGGGGGACGAGAACACTGAAGCTTTCTTT.

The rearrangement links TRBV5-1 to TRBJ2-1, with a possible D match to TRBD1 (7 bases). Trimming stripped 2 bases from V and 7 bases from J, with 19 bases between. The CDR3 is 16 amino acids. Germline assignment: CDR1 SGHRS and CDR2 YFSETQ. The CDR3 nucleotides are TGCGCCAGCAGCTTACAGGGGTTGGAGGGTGAGAATGAGCAGTTCTTC. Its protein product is CASSLQGLEGENEQFF.

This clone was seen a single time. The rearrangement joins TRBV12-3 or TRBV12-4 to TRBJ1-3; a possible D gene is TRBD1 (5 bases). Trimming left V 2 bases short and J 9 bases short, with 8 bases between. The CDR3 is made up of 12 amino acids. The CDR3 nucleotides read TGTGCCAGCAGTTTAAGCGGGGGCACCATATATTTT. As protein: CASSLSGGTIYF.

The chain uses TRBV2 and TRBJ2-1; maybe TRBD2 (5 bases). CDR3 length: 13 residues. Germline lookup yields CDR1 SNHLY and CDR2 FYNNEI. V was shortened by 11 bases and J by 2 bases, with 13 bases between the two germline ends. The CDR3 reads CAAGGRTYNEQFF. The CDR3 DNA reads TGTGCCGCGGGCGGCCGGACCTACAATGAGCAGTTCTTC.

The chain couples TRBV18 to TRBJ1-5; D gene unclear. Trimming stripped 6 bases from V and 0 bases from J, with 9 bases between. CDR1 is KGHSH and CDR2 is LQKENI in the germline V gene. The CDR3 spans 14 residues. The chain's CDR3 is CASSYTYSNQPQHF. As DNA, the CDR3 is TGTGCCAGCTCGTATACATATAGCAATCAGCCCCAGCATTTT. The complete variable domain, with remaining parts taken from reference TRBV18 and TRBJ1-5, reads NAGVMQNPRHLVRRRGQEARLRCSPMKGHSHVYWYRQLPEEGLKFMVYLQKENIIDESGMPKERFSAEFPKEGPSILRIQQVVRGDSAAYFCASSYTYSNQPQHFGDGTRLSIL.

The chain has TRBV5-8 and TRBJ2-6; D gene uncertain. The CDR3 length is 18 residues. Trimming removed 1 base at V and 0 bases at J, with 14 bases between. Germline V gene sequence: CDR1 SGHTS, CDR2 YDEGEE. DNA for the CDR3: TGTGCCAGCAGCTTGTACATCGTCCTCGGCTCTGGGGCCAACGTCCTGACTTTC. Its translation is CASSLYIVLGSGANVLTF.

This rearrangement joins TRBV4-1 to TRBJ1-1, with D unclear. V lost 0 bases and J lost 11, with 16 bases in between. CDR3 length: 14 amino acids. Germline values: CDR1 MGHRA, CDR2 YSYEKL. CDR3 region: CASSQDPEVYGAFF. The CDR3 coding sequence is TGCGCCAGCAGCCAAGATCCCGAAGTTTACGGGGCTTTCTTT.

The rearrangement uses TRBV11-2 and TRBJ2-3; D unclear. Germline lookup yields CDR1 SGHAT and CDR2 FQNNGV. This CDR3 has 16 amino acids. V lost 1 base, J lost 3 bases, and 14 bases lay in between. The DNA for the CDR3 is TGTGCCAGCAGCTTAGCGCCCTATTCCAGGACAGATACGCAGTATTTT. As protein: CASSLAPYSRTDTQYF.

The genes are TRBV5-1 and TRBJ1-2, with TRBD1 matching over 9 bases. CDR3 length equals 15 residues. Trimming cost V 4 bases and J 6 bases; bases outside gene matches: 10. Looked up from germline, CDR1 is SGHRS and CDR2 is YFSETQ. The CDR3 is CASSLGTGLSDGYTF. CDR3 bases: TGCGCCAGCAGCCTCGGGACAGGGTTATCGGATGGCTACACCTTC. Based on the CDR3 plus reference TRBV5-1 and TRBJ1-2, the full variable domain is KAGVTQTPRYLIKTRGQQVTLSCSPISGHRSVSWYQQTPGQGLQFLFEYFSETQRNKGNFPGRFSGRQFSNSRSEMNVSTLELGDSALYLCASSLGTGLSDGYTFGSGTRLTVV.

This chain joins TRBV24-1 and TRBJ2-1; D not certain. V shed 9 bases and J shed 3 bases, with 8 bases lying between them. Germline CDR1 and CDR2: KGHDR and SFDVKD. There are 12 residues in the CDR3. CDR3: CATGKNYNEQFF. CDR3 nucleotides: TGTGCCACCGGAAAGAACTACAATGAGCAGTTCTTC.

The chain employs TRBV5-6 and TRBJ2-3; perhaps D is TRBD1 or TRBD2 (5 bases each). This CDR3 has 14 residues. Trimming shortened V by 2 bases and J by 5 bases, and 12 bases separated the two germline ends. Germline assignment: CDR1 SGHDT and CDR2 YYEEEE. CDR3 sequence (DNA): TGTGCCAGCAGCTTTCGGGACGGTATAGATACGCAGTATTTT. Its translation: CASSFRDGIDTQYF.

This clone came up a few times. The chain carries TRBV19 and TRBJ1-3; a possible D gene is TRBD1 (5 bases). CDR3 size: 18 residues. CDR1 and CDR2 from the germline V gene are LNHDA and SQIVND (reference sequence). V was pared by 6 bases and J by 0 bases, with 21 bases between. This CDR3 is CASSTAISSGGSGNTIYF. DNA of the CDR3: TGTGCCAGTAGCACCGCCATTTCCTCTGGGGGCTCTGGAAACACCATATATTTT.

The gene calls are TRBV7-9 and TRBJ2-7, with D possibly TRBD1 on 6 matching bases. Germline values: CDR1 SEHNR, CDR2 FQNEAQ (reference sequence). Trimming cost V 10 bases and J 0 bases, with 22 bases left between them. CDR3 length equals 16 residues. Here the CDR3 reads CAIQGGPSVSSYEQYF. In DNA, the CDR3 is TGTGCCATACAGGGCGGACCCTCGGTGTCCTCCTACGAGCAGTACTTC.

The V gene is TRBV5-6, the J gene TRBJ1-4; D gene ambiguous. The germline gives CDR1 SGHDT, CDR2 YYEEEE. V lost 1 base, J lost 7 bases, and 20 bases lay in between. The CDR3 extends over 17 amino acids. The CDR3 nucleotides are TGTGCCAGCAGCTTGATACAGAAGGGATTATGGGGTGAAAAACTGTTTTTT. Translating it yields CASSLIQKGLWGEKLFF.

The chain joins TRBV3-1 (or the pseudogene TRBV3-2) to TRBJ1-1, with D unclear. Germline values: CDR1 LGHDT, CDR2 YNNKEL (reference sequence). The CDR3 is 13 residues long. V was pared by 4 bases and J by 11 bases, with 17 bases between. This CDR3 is CASSRSLGKEAFF. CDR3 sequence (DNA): TGTGCCAGCAGCCGATCTCTGGGGAAGGAGGCTTTCTTT.

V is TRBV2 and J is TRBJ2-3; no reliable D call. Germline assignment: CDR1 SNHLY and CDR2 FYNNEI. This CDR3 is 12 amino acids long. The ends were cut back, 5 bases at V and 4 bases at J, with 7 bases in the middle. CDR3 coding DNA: TGTGCCAGCAGTATGAGCTCAGATACGCAGTATTTT. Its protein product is CASSMSSDTQYF.

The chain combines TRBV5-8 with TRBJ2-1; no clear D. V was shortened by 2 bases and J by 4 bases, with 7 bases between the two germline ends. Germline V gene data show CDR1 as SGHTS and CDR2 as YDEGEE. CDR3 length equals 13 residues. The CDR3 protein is CASSLRRYNEQFF. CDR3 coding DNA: TGTGCCAGCAGCTTAAGAAGGTACAATGAGCAGTTCTTC.

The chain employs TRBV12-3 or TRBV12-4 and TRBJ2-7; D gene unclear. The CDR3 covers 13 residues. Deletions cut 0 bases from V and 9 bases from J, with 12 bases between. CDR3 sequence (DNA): TGTGCCAGCAGTTTAGCCCTTAACTTAGTGCAGTACTTC. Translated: CASSLALNLVQYF.

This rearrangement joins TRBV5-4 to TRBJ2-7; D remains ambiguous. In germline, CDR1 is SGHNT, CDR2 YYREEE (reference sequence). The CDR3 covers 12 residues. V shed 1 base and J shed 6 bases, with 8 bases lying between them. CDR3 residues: CASSLTSTEQYF. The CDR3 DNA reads TGTGCCAGCAGCTTGACGTCGACCGAGCAGTACTTC.

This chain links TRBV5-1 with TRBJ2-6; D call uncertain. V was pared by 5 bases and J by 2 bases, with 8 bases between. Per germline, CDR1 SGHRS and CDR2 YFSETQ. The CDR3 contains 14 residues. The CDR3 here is CASRGETGANVLTF. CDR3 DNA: TGCGCCAGCAGAGGAGAGACTGGGGCCAACGTCCTGACTTTC.